Listed here is a single T cell receptor beta chain. This sample is part of a study of human T cells and chemical hapten exposure. Across the study: In the sensitization step, 2% DPC was placed on approximately 2 cm by approximately 2 cm of upper inner arm skin.

One entry per CDR3 protein, called by TCRdb with MiXCR from the RACE reads. The sample comprises about 120,000 distinct CDR3 sequences, roughly 10% of which are singletons, and about 2.4% rests with the top ten. CDR3 length equals 13 residues. Germline V gene lookup returns CDR1 SGHRS and CDR2 YFSETQ. V shed 0 bases and J shed 0 bases, with 3 bases lying between them. Described time point: patch test 3, about 24 weeks after DPC sensitization. Treatment denoted: therapeutic diphenylcyclopropenone sensitization with weekly scalp DPC. The rearrangement uses TRBV5-1 and TRBJ1-1; D unclear. The receptor was isolated from a woman aged 45-59 years with alopecia areata. Some clones in this sample may be carry-over from other donors' samples. Sequenced material: whole blood, taken in connection with sensitization to the hapten diphenylcyclopropenone (DPC). The CDR3 nucleotides read TGCGCCAGCAGCTTGGAAATGAACACTGAAGCTTTCTTT. Its protein is CASSLEMNTEAFF.